A single sample gave rise to the 30 T cell receptor beta chains below, sequenced in a study of cytomegalovirus exposure and HLA in healthy donors. Profiling relied on immunoSEQ multiplex PCR, and the TCRdb table lists in-frame clones only, not all of them. The sample lists 280,000 or so clones; 85% to 90% were seen once. The sample consisted of PBMCs. Receptor source: a woman under 30 in good health and CMV-seronegative.

This rearrangement joins TRBV28 to TRBJ1-4; TRBD1 agrees at 7 bases. V lost 6 bases and J lost 6; bases outside the gene matches: 10. CDR3 size: 15 residues. Germline CDR1 is MDHEN and CDR2 is SYDVKM. The CDR3 protein is CASRNPQGFYEKLFF. CDR3 coding DNA: TGTGCCAGCAGGAACCCACAGGGGTTCTATGAAAAACTGTTTTTT.

This clone was picked up a small number of times. J is TRBJ2-2 and V is TRBV7-6, with no clear D. The germline gives CDR1 SGHVS, CDR2 FNYEAQ. The CDR3 has 13 residues. With 0 bases removed from V and 4 bases from J, the gap between germline ends came to 3 bases. The CDR3 DNA reads as TGTGCCAGCAGCTTAGCGGCCACCGGGGAGCTGTTTTTT. This encodes CASSLAATGELFF. Looking up the rest from reference TRBV7-6 and TRBJ2-2 gives the full variable domain: GAGVSQSPRYKVTKRGQDVALRCDPISGHVSLYWYRQALGQGPEFLTYFNYEAQQDKSGLPNDRFSAERPEGSISTLTIQRTEQRDSAMYRCASSLAATGELFFGEGSRLTVL.

V and J are TRBV25-1 and TRBJ2-5; TRBD1 aligns across 7 bases. With V trimmed by 4 bases and J by 5 bases, 7 bases remained unmatched. The CDR3 covers 14 residues. CDR1 is MGHDK, CDR2 SYGVNS, per germline. The CDR3 reads CASSATGLGETQYF. DNA of the CDR3: TGTGCCAGCAGTGCGACAGGGCTGGGGGAGACCCAGTACTTC.

V usage is TRBV19 and J usage is TRBJ2-7, with TRBD2 matching 14 bases. Germline loops: CDR1 LNHDA, CDR2 SQIVND (reference sequence). Germline trimming cut 5 bases from V and 6 bases from J; bases unmatched to any gene: 3. The CDR3 has 14 residues. The CDR3 DNA reads TGTGCCAGTAGTCGACTAGCGGGAGGGGTCGAGCAGTACTTC. Amino acids: CASSRLAGGVEQYF.

This chain connects TRBV14 to TRBJ1-1, with 7 bases identical to TRBD1. The CDR3 has 13 amino acids. Trimming took 4 bases from V and 3 from J; bases not matched to a gene: 2. Germline V gene lookup returns CDR1 SGHDN and CDR2 FVKESK. In DNA form, the CDR3 reads TGTGCCAGCAGCCTGGACAGGCACACTGAAGCTTTCTTT. This sequence encodes CASSLDRHTEAFF.

The V and J genes are TRBV5-4 and TRBJ1-1, with D possibly matching TRBD1 (5 bases). V lost 2 bases and J lost 0, with 14 bases in between. The CDR3 covers 16 residues. Germline V CDR1 and CDR2: SGHNT, YYREEE (reference sequence). The CDR3 reads CASSLVPGGMNTEAFF. For the CDR3, the DNA is TGTGCCAGCAGCTTAGTACCTGGGGGGATGAACACTGAAGCTTTCTTT.

V is TRBV7-6 and J is TRBJ2-1; 10 bases are a match to TRBD2. The V segment lost 1 base and the J segment 6 bases; nucleotides outside the gene matches: 15. The germline gives CDR1 SGHVS, CDR2 FNYEAQ. CDR3 length: 19 amino acids. The CDR3 loop reads CASSLVWGGAGGPGNEQFF. The CDR3 nucleotides are TGTGCCAGCAGCTTAGTTTGGGGGGGAGCGGGAGGGCCCGGCAATGAGCAGTTCTTC. The whole variable domain, filled in from reference TRBV7-6 and TRBJ2-1, reads GAGVSQSPRYKVTKRGQDVALRCDPISGHVSLYWYRQALGQGPEFLTYFNYEAQQDKSGLPNDRFSAERPEGSISTLTIQRTEQRDSAMYRCASSLVWGGAGGPGNEQFFGPGTRLTVL.

The V call is TRBV6-6, the J call TRBJ2-1; 10 bases line up with TRBD2. Germline values: CDR1 MNHNY, CDR2 SVGAGI (reference sequence). This CDR3 contains 15 residues. V lost 3 bases and J lost 7; bases outside the gene matches: 6. This CDR3 is CASSYASGSVNEQFF. CDR3 coding DNA: TGTGCCAGCAGTTATGCTAGCGGGAGTGTAAATGAGCAGTTCTTC.

In DNA form, the CDR3 reads TGCGCCAGCAGCCAAGATCCGGGGACTGCCAATACGGGATACGAGCAGTACTTC. Residues: CASSQDPGTANTGYEQYF. This chain links TRBV4-3 with TRBJ2-7, with D maybe TRBD2 (6 bases). The CDR3 is 18 amino acids. V was shortened by 0 bases and J by 4 bases, with 22 bases between the two germline ends. Per germline, CDR1 LGHNA and CDR2 YSLEER.

V usage is TRBV7-9 and J usage is TRBJ1-3, with D possibly TRBD1 on 6 matching bases. The V end was cut by 11 bases, the J end by 4 bases, with 21 bases between. This CDR3 spans 15 amino acids. CDR1 and CDR2 (germline): SEHNR, FQNEAQ (reference sequence). The CDR3: CALKPGTPLGNTIYF. For the CDR3, the DNA is TGTGCCCTCAAGCCCGGGACACCTCTGGGAAACACCATATATTTT.

The sample holds a few counts of this clone. This chain connects TRBV6-1 to TRBJ1-1, with 7 positions matching TRBD1. This CDR3 region has 14 residues. V shed 8 bases, J shed 11 bases, and the junction held 17 bases outside the gene matches. Germline lookup yields CDR1 MNHNS and CDR2 SASEGT. The CDR3 is CASVRTGGTLRAFF. The CDR3 nucleotides are TGTGCCAGCGTTCGGACAGGCGGGACGTTAAGGGCTTTCTTT.

The chain employs TRBV2 and TRBJ2-1, with TRBD1 matching 10 bases. CDR3 length: 15 residues. Trimming took 8 bases from V and 6 from J; bases not matched to a gene: 10. The germline gives CDR1 SNHLY, CDR2 FYNNEI. The CDR3 sequence is CASQSRDRGVNEQFF. The CDR3 DNA follows: TGTGCCAGCCAATCCCGGGACAGGGGCGTCAATGAGCAGTTCTTC.

V gene TRBV29-1 combines with J gene TRBJ2-1, with D possibly being TRBD2 (5 bases). CDR1 and CDR2 (germline): SQVTM, ANQGSEA. The CDR3 runs to 14 residues. The CDR3 coding sequence is TGCACGGTCACGGCGGGTGGCTCCTACAATGAGCAGTTCTTC. Encoded protein: CTVTAGGSYNEQFF.

This chain uses TRBV5-1 with TRBJ2-2; no clear D gene. There are 13 residues in the CDR3. Germline assignment: CDR1 SGHRS and CDR2 YFSETQ. V lost 0 bases and J 7 bases, leaving 7 bases between the germline ends. The CDR3 here is CASSLASGGELFF. As DNA, the CDR3 is TGCGCCAGCAGCTTGGCCAGTGGCGGGGAGCTGTTTTTT. The variable domain in full, completed from reference TRBV5-1 and TRBJ2-2, reads KAGVTQTPRYLIKTRGQQVTLSCSPISGHRSVSWYQQTPGQGLQFLFEYFSETQRNKGNFPGRFSGRQFSNSRSEMNVSTLELGDSALYLCASSLASGGELFFGEGSRLTVL.

The J gene is TRBJ1-2, the V gene TRBV18, with TRBD1 matching 9 bases. The CDR3 is 15 amino acids. V shed 4 bases, J shed 6 bases, and the junction held 9 bases outside the gene matches. Germline assignment: CDR1 KGHSH and CDR2 LQKENI. This CDR3 is CASSRRQGEVDGYTF. CDR3 coding DNA: TGTGCCAGCTCACGGAGACAGGGGGAAGTAGATGGCTACACCTTC.

The chain recombines TRBV28 with TRBJ1-2; D possibly corresponds to TRBD1 (5 bases). Germline V gene lookup returns CDR1 MDHEN and CDR2 SYDVKM. This CDR3 comprises 14 residues. V was shortened by 3 bases and J by 7 bases, with 15 bases between the two germline ends. CDR3 in DNA: TGTGCCAGCAGTTTCCCGGGGCGGGGGTTTGGCTACACCTTC. It is translated as CASSFPGRGFGYTF.

A single count supports this clone. V usage is TRBV4-3 and J usage is TRBJ2-5; 7 nucleotides align to TRBD2. Looked up from germline, CDR1 is LGHNA and CDR2 is YSLEER. J lost 7 bases, V lost 0 bases, and 14 bases had no gene match. The CDR3 runs to 17 residues. In nucleotides, the CDR3 is TGCGCCAGCAGCCAAGATGAGCCCAGCGGGATGATCGTGACCCAGTACTTC. It specifies CASSQDEPSGMIVTQYF.

This chain uses TRBV6-5 with TRBJ2-4; D not certain. Trimming removed 8 bases from V and 0 bases from J, with 14 bases in between. The CDR3 has 15 residues. CDR1 and CDR2 (germline): MNHEY, SVGAGI. The CDR3 sequence is CASQKPRRAKNIQYF. CDR3 in DNA: TGTGCCAGCCAAAAACCCCGGAGAGCCAAAAACATTCAGTACTTC.

The genes are TRBV13 and TRBJ1-6, with TRBD1 identical over 9 bases. Germline CDR1 reads PRHDT; CDR2 reads FYEKMQ (reference sequence). The trim removed 5 bases at V and 7 bases at J, leaving 15 bases unmatched. The CDR3 is 18 residues long. CDR3 coding DNA: TGTGCCAGCAGCCCAAGGTCCCCCGGGACAGGGCGGAATTCACCCCTCCACTTT. Amino acids: CASSPRSPGTGRNSPLHF.

This chain connects TRBV9 to TRBJ1-2; TRBD1 is a possible D gene (5 bases). This CDR3 is 14 amino acids long. V gave up 2 bases and J gave up 3 bases, with 11 bases separating them. Germline lookup yields CDR1 SGDLS and CDR2 YYNGEE. This CDR3 reads CASSVGTGHYGYTF. The CDR3 DNA reads as TGTGCCAGCAGCGTGGGAACAGGTCACTATGGCTACACCTTC.

This clone appeared once. The J gene is TRBJ2-1, the V gene TRBV19, with a tentative D call TRBD1 (5 bases). The CDR3 contains 12 residues. Germline loops: CDR1 LNHDA, CDR2 SQIVND (reference sequence). V lost 5 bases, J lost 5 bases, and 7 bases lay in between. The CDR3 DNA reads TGTGCCAGTAGTTCCAGGGACAATGAGCAGTTCTTC. It encodes CASSSRDNEQFF.

This chain joins TRBV4-3 and TRBJ2-1; possible D gene TRBD2, 5 bases. The CDR3 sequence is 18 residues long. Germline V lookup: CDR1 LGHNA, CDR2 YSLEER. The V gene lost 0 bases and the J gene lost 5 bases, with 20 bases spanning the gap. The CDR3 bases are TGCGCCAGCAGCCAAGATCAGTCGAGGGCTTCCGACGACAATGAGCAGTTCTTC. Its translation is CASSQDQSRASDDNEQFF.

V usage is TRBV6-1 and J usage is TRBJ1-5; the D is unclear. The CDR3 consists of 16 residues. The germline CDR1 and CDR2 sequences are MNHNS and SASEGT. V shed 0 bases and J shed 0 bases, with 9 bases lying between them. The CDR3 is CASSEAPGFSNQPQHF. CDR3 DNA: TGTGCCAGCAGTGAAGCCCCGGGATTTAGCAATCAGCCCCAGCATTTT.

The chain recombines TRBV4-3 with TRBJ1-2, with a tentative D call TRBD1 (6 bases). Germline values: CDR1 LGHNA, CDR2 YSLEER. V dropped 0 bases and J dropped 2 bases, with 13 bases sitting between them. The CDR3 is 16 amino acids. Here the CDR3 reads CASSQDLSGANYGYTF. DNA for the CDR3: TGCGCCAGCAGCCAAGATCTATCAGGGGCGAACTATGGCTACACCTTC.

V and J are TRBV29-1 and TRBJ1-1, with D unclear. This CDR3 is built from 13 residues. The V gene's germline CDR1 is SQVTM and CDR2 ANQGSEA. Trimming took off 4 bases at V and 0 bases at J, with 9 bases between the two ends. The CDR3 DNA follows: TGCAGCGTTGTCAGGCCCTTGAACACTGAAGCTTTCTTT. Translating gives CSVVRPLNTEAFF.

This clone was seen a few times. The chain carries TRBV2 and TRBJ1-5, with 9 positions matching TRBD1. Germline CDR1 and CDR2: SNHLY and FYNNEI. V dropped 1 base and J dropped 7; count of bases not matched to a gene: 5. This CDR3 is built from 15 residues. The CDR3 DNA is TGTGCCAGCAGTGAAGGCCTGGACAGGGGACAGCCCCAGCATTTT. This encodes CASSEGLDRGQPQHF.

The rearrangement links TRBV11-2 to TRBJ1-2, with D possibly matching TRBD1 (5 bases). CDR1 is SGHAT and CDR2 is FQNNGV in the germline V gene. Trimming stripped 1 base from V and 8 bases from J, with 23 bases between. This CDR3 is built from 17 residues. CDR3 residues: CASSLVGRRKGLEGYTF. CDR3 coding DNA: TGTGCCAGCAGCTTAGTGGGGCGACGGAAGGGGCTTGAAGGCTACACCTTC.

CDR3 coding DNA: TGTGCCAGCAGTGGACAGCGGAGATATGGCTACACCTTC. It encodes CASSGQRRYGYTF. V is TRBV28 and J is TRBJ1-2; D is perhaps TRBD1 (6 bases). V was clipped by 5 bases and J by 5 bases, with 12 bases between them. The CDR3 consists of 13 residues. The germline V gene has CDR1 MDHEN and CDR2 SYDVKM.

This chain joins TRBV15 and TRBJ2-5; 7 nucleotides line up with TRBD2. There are 16 residues in the CDR3. V was pared by 0 bases and J by 2 bases, with 6 bases of the junction left unmatched. Germline loops: CDR1 LNHNV, CDR2 YYDKDF (reference sequence). The CDR3 nucleotides read TGTGCCACCAGCAGAGACGTCAGCGGGGCTCAAGAGACCCAGTACTTC. Translated: CATSRDVSGAQETQYF.

The chain is built from TRBV5-6 and TRBJ1-1; a weak D match, TRBD1 (6 bases). Germline V CDR1 and CDR2: SGHDT, YYEEEE. Trimming stripped 2 bases from V and 6 bases from J, with 17 bases between. The CDR3 contains 15 residues. As DNA, the CDR3 is TGTGCCAGCAGCTTCGGGGGGCAAAGGATGGCTGAAGCTTTCTTT. It is translated as CASSFGGQRMAEAFF.